One sample yielded the 32 T cell receptor beta chains listed below, sequenced in a study of cytomegalovirus exposure and HLA in healthy donors. PCR primers comprised 60 Vbeta and 13 Jbeta primers. Sequenced by immunoSEQ multiplex PCR; TCRdb stores in-frame clones only, minus some. The data show 99,000 or so clones, about 80% seen once. The sample taken for sequencing was PBMCs. These TCRs come from a man aged 60 to 69 in good health and CMV-seropositive.

The chain recombines TRBV2 with TRBJ1-6, with D unresolved. The CDR3 runs to 14 residues. CDR1 and CDR2 (germline): SNHLY, FYNNEI. Trimming removed 7 bases from V and 4 bases from J, with 11 bases in between. This CDR3 reads CASIATAYNSPLHF. CDR3 coding DNA: TGTGCCAGCATTGCTACAGCTTATAATTCACCCCTCCACTTT. Full variable domain (missing parts from reference TRBV2 and TRBJ1-6): EPEVTQTPSHQVTQMGQEVILRCVPISNHLYFYWYRQILGQKVEFLVSFYNNEISEKSEIFDDQFSVERPDGSNFTLKIRSTKLEDSAMYFCASIATAYNSPLHFGNGTRLTVT.

The V gene is TRBV27, the J gene TRBJ2-3, with D unresolved. The CDR3 totals 17 residues. V lost 6 bases and J 0 bases, leaving 19 bases between the germline ends. CDR1 and CDR2 from the germline V gene are MNHEY and SMNVEV (reference sequence). CDR3 amino acids: CASSYAAANPSTDTQYF. Written as DNA, the CDR3 is TGTGCCAGCAGCTATGCGGCGGCCAATCCTAGCACAGATACGCAGTATTTT.

The table lists this clone with a count of one. This chain links TRBV14 with TRBJ2-7; D not resolved. Per the germline V gene, CDR1 is SGHDN and CDR2 is FVKESK. V dropped 2 bases and J dropped 2 bases, with 7 bases sitting between them. The CDR3 contains 13 residues. CDR3 region: CASSQFIAYEQYF. The CDR3 region has the DNA TGTGCCAGCAGCCAATTTATTGCCTACGAGCAGTACTTC.

There are a few counts of this clone. V usage is TRBV4-3 and J usage is TRBJ1-6; TRBD1 might be the D (6 bases). The germline gives CDR1 LGHNA, CDR2 YSLEER. V was clipped by 5 bases and J by 7 bases, with 12 bases between them. CDR3 length equals 14 residues. The CDR3 region has the DNA TGCGCCAGCAGCGTGGATACAGGGAATTCACCCCTCCACTTT. Its protein product is CASSVDTGNSPLHF.

This chain links TRBV7-2 with TRBJ2-5, with TRBD1 matching over 9 bases. Matching the DNA end better, TRBJ2-7 makes the J call doubtful. The CDR3 extends over 15 amino acids. CDR1 is SGHTA and CDR2 is FQGNSA in the germline V gene. This CDR3 reads CASSPQGQGKGEQYF. CDR3 in DNA: TGTGCCAGCAGCCCGCAGGGACAGGGCAAGGGCGAGCAGTACTTC.

This clone was seen more than once but under ten times. The J gene is TRBJ1-1, the V gene TRBV28; 7 nucleotides agree with TRBD1. The germline gives CDR1 MDHEN, CDR2 SYDVKM. After removal of 4 bases from V and 0 bases from J, the junction contained 5 bases not matched to a gene. This CDR3 comprises 15 residues. The CDR3 coding sequence is TGTGCCAGCAGTTCCCTGACAGGGATGAACACTGAAGCTTTCTTT. The encoded protein is CASSSLTGMNTEAFF.

The V call is TRBV6-4, the J call TRBJ2-1, with 8 bases that match TRBD1. This CDR3 spans 17 amino acids. The V and J ends lost 5 bases and 4 bases, in that order; junction bases with no gene match: 13. Germline loops: CDR1 MRHNA, CDR2 SNTAGT. CDR3 sequence: CASSYTRDRIKYNEQFF. The CDR3 DNA follows: TGTGCCAGCAGTTACACCCGGGACAGGATTAAGTACAATGAGCAGTTCTTC.

The rearrangement joins TRBV7-3 to TRBJ1-2, with D uncertain. The V gene's germline CDR1 is SGHTA and CDR2 FQGTGA. CDR3 length: 12 amino acids. Trimming removed 6 bases at V and 4 bases at J, with 9 bases between. This chain's CDR3 is CASSLSGYGYTF. CDR3 coding DNA: TGTGCCAGCAGTCTGAGCGGCTATGGCTACACCTTC.

The chain couples TRBV6-4 to TRBJ1-4; 9 bases map to TRBD1. This CDR3 comprises 15 residues. In germline, CDR1 is MRHNA, CDR2 SNTAGT. V trimming: 11 bases; J trimming: 1 base; junction bases outside the gene matches: 8. The CDR3 DNA reads TGTGCCGGAAACAGGGGGCCTGTAACTAATGAAAAACTGTTTTTT. This encodes CAGNRGPVTNEKLFF.

The chain uses TRBV10-2 and TRBJ2-2; possibly TRBD1 for D (6 bases). Per the germline V gene, CDR1 is WSHSY and CDR2 is SAAADI. CDR3 length equals 14 residues. V lost 8 bases and J 4 bases, leaving 14 bases between the germline ends. As DNA, the CDR3 is TGCGCCAGCCTAGGGACATGGGCCACCGGGGAGCTGTTTTTT. This codes for CASLGTWATGELFF.

V is TRBV6-1 and J is TRBJ1-2, with unresolved D. The CDR3 sequence is 8 residues long. From germline, CDR1 is MNHNS and CDR2 SASEGT. V lost 10 bases and J 10 bases, leaving 7 bases between the germline ends. The CDR3 nucleotides are TGTGCCACACGGGACTACACCTTC. Translating gives CATRDYTF.

A single count supports this clone. The rearrangement joins TRBV5-1 to TRBJ1-5; D is unclear. Germline V gene lookup returns CDR1 SGHRS and CDR2 YFSETQ. This CDR3 spans 15 amino acids. Trimming removed 0 bases at V and 4 bases at J, with 11 bases between. The CDR3, as DNA: TGCGCCAGCAGCTTGGGGGGAGTGGGTAATCAGCCCCAGCATTTT. This codes for CASSLGGVGNQPQHF.

V usage is TRBV7-8 and J usage is TRBJ1-2; tentative D call: TRBD1 (5 bases). Trimming removed 6 bases at V and 6 bases at J, with 20 bases between. Germline loops: CDR1 SGHVS, CDR2 FQNEAQ. The CDR3 runs 15 residues. The chain's CDR3 is CASSYGTGTGDGYTF. The DNA of the CDR3 is TGTGCCAGCAGTTATGGGACGGGGACGGGAGATGGCTACACCTTC. Together with reference TRBV7-8 and TRBJ1-2, the CDR3 gives the full variable domain: GAGVSQSPRYKVAKRGQDVALRCDPISGHVSLFWYQQALGQGPEFLTYFQNEAQLDKSGLPSDRFFAERPEGSVSTLKIQRTQQEDSAVYLCASSYGTGTGDGYTFGSGTRLTVV.

The CDR3 sequence: CASSPYDSSSGNTIYF. The DNA of the CDR3 is TGTGCCAGCTCACCATATGACTCCAGCTCTGGAAACACCATATATTTT. The gene calls are TRBV18 and TRBJ1-3, with no clear D. V lost 2 bases and J 0 bases, leaving 11 bases between the germline ends. The CDR3 extends over 16 amino acids. The V gene's germline CDR1 is KGHSH and CDR2 LQKENI.

The V and J genes are TRBV18 and TRBJ1-2, with a possible D match to TRBD1 (5 bases). V was clipped by 0 bases and J by 6 bases, with 17 bases between them. CDR3 length: 16 residues. The germline V gene has CDR1 KGHSH and CDR2 LQKENI. CDR3 loop: CASSPPSSRTNHGYTF. CDR3 sequence (DNA): TGTGCCAGCTCACCACCGTCCTCAAGGACAAATCATGGCTACACCTTC. Complete variable domain (other parts from reference TRBV18 and TRBJ1-2): NAGVMQNPRHLVRRRGQEARLRCSPMKGHSHVYWYRQLPEEGLKFMVYLQKENIIDESGMPKERFSAEFPKEGPSILRIQQVVRGDSAAYFCASSPPSSRTNHGYTFGSGTRLTVV.

The chain joins TRBV20-1 to TRBJ2-5, with D unclear. The DNA end is more similar to TRBJ2-7, so the J call may be wrong. This CDR3 is 11 amino acids long. Germline CDR1 is DFQATT and CDR2 is SNEGSKA (reference sequence). CDR3 DNA sequence: TGCAGTGCTATGAGGAGCGACGAGCAGTACTTC. Its protein is CSAMRSDEQYF.

The chain couples TRBV11-2 to TRBJ2-7; 8 bases line up with TRBD1. V was pared by 4 bases and J by 4 bases, with 9 bases of the junction left unmatched. CDR3 length equals 15 residues. Germline values: CDR1 SGHAT, CDR2 FQNNGV. CDR3 sequence: CASSSKAGGLYEQYF. The CDR3 DNA reads TGTGCCAGCAGCTCCAAGGCAGGGGGCTTATACGAGCAGTACTTC.

This clone was counted only a few times. This chain connects TRBV5-4 to TRBJ1-2; D gene unclear. Deletions cut 0 bases from V and 6 bases from J, with 6 bases between. This CDR3 has 12 amino acids. In germline, CDR1 is SGHNT, CDR2 YYREEE (reference sequence). Here the CDR3 reads CASSLVGDGYTF. Written as DNA, the CDR3 is TGTGCCAGCAGCTTGGTCGGGGATGGCTACACCTTC.

CDR3 sequence: CASSQDDIPSGNTIYF. CDR3 DNA sequence: TGCGCCAGCAGCCAAGACGACATCCCCTCTGGAAACACCATATATTTT. The rearrangement uses TRBV4-1 and TRBJ1-3; D unresolved. Trimming took off 0 bases at V and 0 bases at J, with 9 bases between the two ends. Germline CDR1 MGHRA, CDR2 YSYEKL. The CDR3 has 16 amino acids.

The chain combines TRBV7-9 with TRBJ2-1; 12 bases are a match to TRBD2. This CDR3 is 15 amino acids long. Germline loops: CDR1 SEHNR, CDR2 FQNEAQ (reference sequence). Trimming cost V 5 bases and J 7 bases; bases outside gene matches: 6. The CDR3 sequence: CASSPLAGGPNEQFF. CDR3 in DNA: TGTGCCAGCAGCCCCCTAGCGGGGGGGCCAAATGAGCAGTTCTTC.

The chain couples TRBV12-5 to TRBJ2-5; 9 bases are shared with TRBD1. CDR1 LGHNT and CDR2 FRNRAP come from the germline V gene. The V and J ends lost 4 bases and 4 bases, in that order; junction bases with no gene match: 1. The CDR3 has 13 amino acids. CDR3 DNA sequence: TGTGCTAGTGGTTCGGGACAGGGAGAGACCCAGTACTTC. Protein sequence: CASGSGQGETQYF. The entire variable domain, with the rest obtained from reference TRBV12-5 and TRBJ2-5, is as follows: DARVTQTPRHKVTEMGQEVTMRCQPILGHNTVFWYRQTMMQGLELLAYFRNRAPLDDSGMPKDRFSAEMPDATLATLKIQPSEPRDSAVYFCASGSGQGETQYFGPGTRLLVL.

This sequence joins TRBV6-1 and TRBJ1-2, with D unresolved. Germline assignment: CDR1 MNHNS and CDR2 SASEGT. This CDR3 contains 15 residues. V was trimmed by 2 bases and J by 4 bases, leaving 14 bases between them. In DNA, the CDR3 is TGTGCCAGCAGTGAAAATCCCGCGGCGGGCTATGGCTACACCTTC. Translation: CASSENPAAGYGYTF.

This chain connects TRBV2 to TRBJ2-2; D may be TRBD1 (5 bases). The CDR3 has 14 amino acids. V lost 2 bases to trimming and J lost 4 bases, with 8 bases between them. Germline loops: CDR1 SNHLY, CDR2 FYNNEI. CDR3 loop: CASSEQGITGELFF. CDR3 DNA sequence: TGTGCCAGCAGTGAACAGGGTATCACCGGGGAGCTGTTTTTT.

In DNA, the CDR3 is TGTGCCAGCAGCCCCAGAGGAGGAGCGGGGGCTTACAATGAGCAGTTCTTC. Translating gives CASSPRGGAGAYNEQFF. The gene calls are TRBV11-2 and TRBJ2-1, with 8 bases matching TRBD2. CDR3 size: 17 residues. The V gene's germline CDR1 is SGHAT and CDR2 FQNNGV. Losses at the gene ends were 5 bases for V and 4 bases for J; bases not matched to a gene: 13.

This clone has more than one count but fewer than ten. V gene TRBV6-1 combines with J gene TRBJ2-1; possibly TRBD2 for D (7 bases). CDR1 MNHNS and CDR2 SASEGT come from the germline V gene. The CDR3 extends over 16 amino acids. V was shortened by 0 bases and J by 8 bases, with 17 bases between the two germline ends. The CDR3 DNA reads TGTGCCAGCAGTGAAGCGTGGGGGGGGGCAGTAGATGAGCAGTTCTTC. It yields the protein CASSEAWGGAVDEQFF.

The rearrangement uses TRBV5-5 and TRBJ1-1; unclear D gene. Per germline, CDR1 SGHKS and CDR2 YYEKEE (reference sequence). Trimming shortened V by 5 bases and J by 1 base, and 9 bases separated the two germline ends. CDR3 length: 13 residues. For the CDR3, the DNA is TGTGCCAGCAGTTTACAGTGGAACACTGAAGCTTTCTTT. Its translation is CASSLQWNTEAFF.

The rearrangement joins TRBV15 to TRBJ2-7, with D perhaps TRBD1 (5 bases). The V end lost 4 bases, the J end lost 5 bases, and 9 bases lay between the germline ends. CDR3 length: 12 residues. CDR1 and CDR2 (germline): LNHNV, YYDKDF (reference sequence). This chain's CDR3 is CATSTGFHEQYF. The CDR3 DNA is TGTGCCACCAGCACAGGGTTTCACGAGCAGTACTTC.

As to this clone: One end of the junction is discordant with germline, which a read error may explain. The chain has TRBV5-1 and TRBJ2-2; 10 nucleotides align to TRBD1. Per germline, CDR1 SGHRS and CDR2 YFSETQ. CDR3 length equals 16 residues. CDR3 DNA: TGCGCCAGCAGTTTGGCGGGGACAGGGGTCACCGGGGAGCTGTTTTTT. It yields the protein CASSLAGTGVTGELFF.

This chain uses TRBV19 with TRBJ1-5; D gene uncertain. The CDR3 extends over 15 amino acids. Germline V CDR1 and CDR2: LNHDA, SQIVND (reference sequence). Deletions cut 5 bases from V and 0 bases from J, with 11 bases between. CDR3 coding DNA: TGTGCCAGTAGTTCTGGGCTATTTAGCAATCAGCCCCAGCATTTT. It encodes CASSSGLFSNQPQHF.

The CDR3 spells CASSLGQGATNEKLFF. In DNA, the CDR3 is TGTGCCAGCAGCTTAGGACAGGGGGCGACTAATGAAAAACTGTTTTTT. This chain connects TRBV7-9 to TRBJ1-4, with 10 bases identical to TRBD1. CDR1 and CDR2 from the germline V gene are SEHNR and FQNEAQ (reference sequence). V was clipped by 1 base and J by 2 bases; unmatched bases: 1. The CDR3 contains 16 residues.

The chain combines TRBV28 with TRBJ2-7; 7 bases map to TRBD1. This CDR3 spans 10 amino acids. Germline CDR1 MDHEN, CDR2 SYDVKM. Germline trimming cut 9 bases from V and 7 bases from J; bases unmatched to any gene: 3. As DNA, the CDR3 is TGTGCCAGTAAGGGGGCTGAGCAGTACTTC. It codes for CASKGAEQYF.

The chain has TRBV6-6 and TRBJ1-5; D unresolved. The CDR3 sequence is 15 residues long. The ends were cut back, 0 bases at V and 6 bases at J, with 12 bases in the middle. Germline V gene lookup returns CDR1 MNHNY and CDR2 SVGAGI (reference sequence). CDR3 residues: CASSYSNSLGQPQHF. CDR3 nucleotides: TGTGCCAGCAGTTACTCGAACAGTCTTGGTCAGCCCCAGCATTTT.